A single sample gave rise to the 24 T cell receptor beta chains below, sequenced in a study of blood T cell repertoires in COVID-19. The method was immunoSEQ multiplex PCR; TCRdb's version includes in-frame clones alone and lacks a portion of them. The sample holds over 40,000 clones; 75% to 85% are singletons and the top ten take roughly a sixth. Sequences were obtained from peripheral blood. These receptors came from a man aged 40-55 years with acute or convalescent COVID-19.

The J gene is TRBJ1-5, the V gene TRBV5-1, with D unresolved. This CDR3 is built from 14 residues. Germline V lookup: CDR1 SGHRS, CDR2 YFSETQ. Trimming took off 2 bases at V and 7 bases at J, with 13 bases between the two ends. The CDR3 coding sequence is TGCGCCAGCAGCTTTGGAGGGCCGGGACAGCCCCAGCATTTT. Residues: CASSFGGPGQPQHF. Filled out from reference TRBV5-1 and TRBJ1-5, the complete variable domain reads KAGVTQTPRYLIKTRGQQVTLSCSPISGHRSVSWYQQTPGQGLQFLFEYFSETQRNKGNFPGRFSGRQFSNSRSEMNVSTLELGDSALYLCASSFGGPGQPQHFGDGTRLSIL.

This sequence joins TRBV7-2 and TRBJ1-2; TRBD1 matches at 9 bases. J was trimmed by 5 bases and V by 6 bases; bases with no gene match: 4. From germline, CDR1 is SGHTA and CDR2 FQGNSA. CDR3 length equals 13 residues. The CDR3 nucleotides read TGTGCCAGCAGAGGGACAGGGCGGTATGGCTACACCTTC. Its translation: CASRGTGRYGYTF.

The chain links TRBV18 to TRBJ1-1, with 7 bases lining up with TRBD1. The J segment lost 4 bases and the V segment lost 3 bases, leaving 11 bases of the junction unmatched. The CDR3 has 16 residues. The germline CDR1 and CDR2 sequences are KGHSH and LQKENI. The CDR3 is CASSPSRTGVSTEAFF. In DNA, the CDR3 is TGTGCCAGCTCACCGTCTAGGACAGGTGTGAGCACTGAAGCTTTCTTT.

The rearrangement uses TRBV11-2 and TRBJ2-2; TRBD2 matches at 10 bases. Germline assignment: CDR1 SGHAT and CDR2 FQNNGV. The V gene end was trimmed by 5 bases and the J gene end by 1 base; junction bases not matched to a gene: 7. This CDR3 region has 17 residues. The CDR3 loop is CASSRSGLAENTGELFF. CDR3 sequence (DNA): TGTGCCAGCAGCCGATCTGGACTAGCGGAGAACACCGGGGAGCTGTTTTTT.

The chain carries TRBV9 and TRBJ2-2; 12 bases agree with TRBD2. The J segment lost 6 bases and the V segment lost 3 bases, leaving 0 bases of the junction unmatched. The germline V gene has CDR1 SGDLS and CDR2 YYNGEE. CDR3 length: 14 residues. The CDR3 nucleotides are TGTGCCAGCAGCGGACTAGCGGGAGCCGGGGAGCTGTTTTTT. It translates to CASSGLAGAGELFF. The variable domain in full, completed from reference TRBV9 and TRBJ2-2, reads DSGVTQTPKHLITATGQRVTLRCSPRSGDLSVYWYQQSLDQGLQFLIQYYNGEERAKGNILERFSAQQFPDLHSELNLSSLELGDSALYFCASSGLAGAGELFFGEGSRLTVL.

V is TRBV6-6 and J is TRBJ2-7, with 9 bases that match TRBD1. Germline CDR1 is MNHNY and CDR2 is SVGAGI (reference sequence). V lost 6 bases and J lost 4; bases outside the gene matches: 7. The length of the CDR3 is 14 residues. The CDR3 DNA is TGTGCCAGCAGACGGGACAGGGACCTATACGAGCAGTACTTC. It yields the protein CASRRDRDLYEQYF.

This chain connects TRBV7-9 to TRBJ1-5; 9 bases are shared with TRBD1. After removal of 0 bases from V and 4 bases from J, the junction contained 1 base not matched to a gene. The CDR3 length is 15 residues. The V gene's germline CDR1 is SEHNR and CDR2 FQNEAQ (reference sequence). CDR3 sequence (DNA): TGTGCCAGCAGCTTAGCCGACAGGGGGAATCAGCCCCAGCATTTT. Translation: CASSLADRGNQPQHF.

The V call is TRBV19, the J call TRBJ1-2, with 7 bases identical to TRBD1. Germline CDR1 and CDR2: LNHDA and SQIVND (reference sequence). Germline trimming cut 4 bases from V and 7 bases from J; bases unmatched to any gene: 15. The CDR3 runs 16 residues. The CDR3 spells CASSTAFGAKGAGYTF. For the CDR3, the DNA is TGTGCCAGTAGTACCGCTTTTGGCGCCAAGGGGGCTGGCTACACCTTC.

The rearrangement joins TRBV7-9 to TRBJ2-5; D unresolved. This CDR3 is built from 14 residues. The ends were cut back, 6 bases at V and 1 base at J, with 12 bases in the middle. Per the germline V gene, CDR1 is SEHNR and CDR2 is FQNEAQ (reference sequence). CDR3 sequence reads: CASSSRPPQETQYF. The CDR3 DNA reads as TGTGCCAGCAGTTCTAGGCCCCCCCAAGAGACCCAGTACTTC.

The J gene is TRBJ2-1, the V gene TRBV2, with D perhaps TRBD2 (6 bases). V was cut by 8 bases and J by 7 bases, with 9 bases left in between. Germline CDR1 SNHLY, CDR2 FYNNEI. The CDR3 is 11 residues long. The CDR3 is CASLLANEQFF. DNA for the CDR3: TGTGCCAGCCTACTAGCAAATGAGCAGTTCTTC.

The J gene is TRBJ1-1, the V gene TRBV28; TRBD1 might be the D (6 bases). The CDR3 is 12 residues long. CDR1 MDHEN and CDR2 SYDVKM come from the germline V gene. The V end was cut by 2 bases, the J end by 7 bases, with 8 bases between. CDR3 bases: TGTGCCAGCAGTTTACAGGGGCGTGAAGCTTTCTTT. The encoded protein is CASSLQGREAFF.

The chain has TRBV6-5 and TRBJ1-5, with D possibly being TRBD1 (5 bases). Trimming shortened V by 10 bases and J by 0 bases, and 13 bases separated the two germline ends. The CDR3 contains 14 residues. Germline values: CDR1 MNHEY, CDR2 SVGAGI. CDR3 amino acids: CAIKDRNSNQPQHF. As DNA, the CDR3 is TGTGCCATTAAAGACAGAAATAGCAATCAGCCCCAGCATTTT.

The chain joins TRBV10-1 to TRBJ2-3; D might be TRBD2 (6 bases). V lost 8 bases, J lost 3 bases, and 15 bases lay in between. CDR3 length: 14 residues. CDR1 and CDR2 (germline): WNHNN, SYGVQD (reference sequence). CDR3 bases: TGCGCCAGCGGAGGAAAGGGAGGAACAGATACGCAGTATTTT. Protein product: CASGGKGGTDTQYF.

The chain combines TRBV10-2 with TRBJ1-6, with D possibly being TRBD1 (5 bases). V lost 3 bases, J lost 3 bases, and 9 bases lay in between. The CDR3 runs to 15 residues. Per the germline V gene, CDR1 is WSHSY and CDR2 is SAAADI. The DNA for the CDR3 is TGCGCCAGCAGTGACAGGGATTACTATAATTCACCCCTCCACTTT. Translated, it gives CASSDRDYYNSPLHF.

CDR3 nucleotide sequence: TGTGCCAGCAGTGATCCGCAGGGTGGTCAGCCCCAGCATTTT. It specifies CASSDPQGGQPQHF. V is TRBV6-1 and J is TRBJ1-5, with D maybe TRBD1 (5 bases). Trimming took off 3 bases at V and 6 bases at J, with 12 bases between the two ends. The germline CDR1 and CDR2 sequences are MNHNS and SASEGT. The CDR3 has 14 amino acids.

The chain uses TRBV6-1 and TRBJ1-6; 7 nucleotides line up with TRBD1. Trimming removed 4 bases from V and 5 bases from J; junction bases left unmatched: 8. Germline V gene lookup returns CDR1 MNHNS and CDR2 SASEGT. The CDR3 contains 16 residues. CDR3 sequence (DNA): TGTGCCAGCAGTGCTAAAGGGGACAGACATAATTCACCCCTCCACTTT. Protein product: CASSAKGDRHNSPLHF.

The V gene is TRBV7-7, the J gene TRBJ2-1, with 9 nucleotides matching TRBD2. J lost 7 bases, V lost 1 base, and 5 bases had no gene match. The germline gives CDR1 SSHAT, CDR2 FNYEAQ (reference sequence). The CDR3 sequence is 15 residues long. CDR3 region: CASSLDGGLANEQFF. As DNA, the CDR3 is TGTGCCAGCAGCTTAGACGGTGGACTAGCGAATGAGCAGTTCTTC.

This sequence joins TRBV5-1 and TRBJ1-2, with 7 positions matching TRBD1. CDR1 is SGHRS and CDR2 is YFSETQ in the germline V gene. This CDR3 has 13 residues. The V and J ends lost 0 bases and 7 bases, in that order; junction bases with no gene match: 3. The CDR3 bases are TGCGCCAGCAGCTTGGAGGGGGCGTCTGGCTACACCTTC. It codes for CASSLEGASGYTF.

V is TRBV18 and J is TRBJ2-5; no clear D gene. The CDR3 has 13 amino acids. The V end was cut by 2 bases, the J end by 5 bases, with 9 bases between. Germline-derived CDR1 and CDR2 are KGHSH and LQKENI. As DNA, the CDR3 is TGTGCCAGCTCACCAAGTCACGGGGAGACCCAGTACTTC. Translated: CASSPSHGETQYF. The whole variable domain, filled in from reference TRBV18 and TRBJ2-5, reads NAGVMQNPRHLVRRRGQEARLRCSPMKGHSHVYWYRQLPEEGLKFMVYLQKENIIDESGMPKERFSAEFPKEGPSILRIQQVVRGDSAAYFCASSPSHGETQYFGPGTRLLVL.

This chain links TRBV5-1 with TRBJ2-1; TRBD1 aligns across 8 bases. V lost 0 bases to trimming and J lost 3 bases; unmatched junction nucleotides: 2. This CDR3 contains 15 residues. CDR1 and CDR2 from the germline V gene are SGHRS and YFSETQ. The CDR3 region is CASSLEGTGYNEQFF. The CDR3 DNA reads TGCGCCAGCAGCTTGGAAGGGACAGGCTACAATGAGCAGTTCTTC.

The chain employs TRBV4-2 and TRBJ2-3, with 8 bases matching TRBD2. The CDR3 totals 16 residues. The V and J ends lost 4 bases and 1 base, in that order; junction bases with no gene match: 7. The V gene's germline CDR1 is LGHNA and CDR2 YNFKEQ. CDR3 bases: TGTGCCAGCAGCCCATATTCGGGAGGGCGCACAGATACGCAGTATTTT. Its protein is CASSPYSGGRTDTQYF.

This sequence joins TRBV5-4 and TRBJ2-1; 8 nucleotides line up with TRBD2. V shed 4 bases and J 3 bases; nucleotides not matched to a gene: 9. CDR1 SGHNT and CDR2 YYREEE come from the germline V gene (reference sequence). This CDR3 has 16 residues. This CDR3 is CASSPEVAGSYNEQFF. In DNA form, the CDR3 reads TGTGCCAGCAGCCCGGAGGTAGCGGGGAGCTACAATGAGCAGTTCTTC.

This chain connects TRBV11-3 to TRBJ2-5; 8 bases match TRBD1. Germline V gene data show CDR1 as SGHNT and CDR2 as YENEEA. CDR3 size: 15 residues. The ends lost 5 bases at V and 5 bases at J; junction bases unmatched: 10. The CDR3 region is CASSPGDRRLETQYF. CDR3 coding DNA: TGTGCCAGCAGCCCCGGGGACAGGCGACTGGAGACCCAGTACTTC.

The chain uses TRBV19 and TRBJ1-2; 12 nucleotides align to TRBD1. Germline V gene data show CDR1 as LNHDA and CDR2 as SQIVND (reference sequence). With 7 bases clipped from V and 8 bases from J, the junction kept 8 bases outside the gene matches. The CDR3 is 14 amino acids. CDR3 sequence reads: CASTAIGTGGGYTF. Here the CDR3 DNA reads TGTGCCAGTACCGCCATCGGGACAGGGGGCGGCTACACCTTC.